Presented here are 27 T cell receptor beta chains from one specimen sequenced in a study of T cell repertoires in cytomegalovirus infection. TCRdb re-derived calls from the reads in MiXCR, one entry per CDR3 protein. The sample records under 150,000 distinct CDR3 sequences, 30% being singletons. The antigens of these receptors remain unknown. The starting material was CD8+ T cells from cultured PBMCs, obtained from culture after CMV antigen stimulation. All receptors derive from a human donor in good health (CMV status not recorded). Some clones in this sample may be carry-over from other donors' samples.

The chain recombines TRBV5-1 with TRBJ1-1, with 9 bases fitting TRBD1. Germline assignment: CDR1 SGHRS and CDR2 YFSETQ. V gave up 0 bases and J gave up 5 bases; unmatched junction bases: 2. This CDR3 has 14 amino acids. The CDR3 region has the DNA TGCGCCAGCAGCTTGGAACAGGGGGCTACTGAAGCTTTCTTT. Its translation is CASSLEQGATEAFF.

This clonotype occurred a few times. The chain's CDR3 is CASSDFPRDYYNEQFF. DNA of the CDR3: TGTGCCAGCAGTGACTTTCCCCGAGACTACTACAATGAGCAGTTCTTC. The chain links TRBV6-1 to TRBJ2-1, with D maybe TRBD2 (5 bases). CDR1 MNHNS and CDR2 SASEGT come from the germline V gene. V lost 3 bases and J 3 bases, leaving 15 bases between the germline ends. The CDR3 extends over 16 amino acids.

The rearrangement links TRBV7-6 to TRBJ2-1, with 9 bases matching TRBD1. The V segment lost 1 base and the J segment 8 bases; nucleotides outside the gene matches: 9. The CDR3 sequence is 16 residues long. Germline V gene data show CDR1 as SGHVS and CDR2 as FNYEAQ. This CDR3 reads CASSLEGDRVKHEQFF. The CDR3 nucleotides are TGTGCCAGCAGCTTAGAGGGGGACAGGGTGAAACATGAGCAGTTCTTC.

Remarks on this clonotype: The junction departs from germline at one end; a sequencing error may be responsible. The chain carries TRBV6-1 and TRBJ2-1; D gene unclear. This CDR3 is 11 amino acids long. Germline V gene lookup returns CDR1 MNHNS and CDR2 SASEGT. This chain's CDR3 is CASSEAIRNSF. The CDR3, as DNA: TGTGCCAGCAGTGAAGCGATACGGAACTCCTTC.

This clonotype was seen at least ten times. The genes are TRBV7-9 and TRBJ2-1; 11 nucleotides agree with TRBD2. Germline V lookup: CDR1 SEHNR, CDR2 FQNEAQ (reference sequence). The CDR3 sequence is 15 residues long. The junction had 6 bases not matched to a gene; V was cut back by 1 base and J by 10 bases. CDR3 DNA: TGTGCCAGCAGCTTAGACCTAGCGGGGGGCGACGAGCAGTTCTTC. Encoded protein: CASSLDLAGGDEQFF.

The sample holds many counts of this clonotype. The V call is TRBV5-5, the J call TRBJ1-2; a weak D match, TRBD1 (6 bases). Trimming stripped 3 bases from V and 2 bases from J, with 14 bases between. Germline CDR1 reads SGHKS; CDR2 reads YYEKEE (reference sequence). The CDR3 has 15 residues. The CDR3 here is CASSSRDTFNYGYTF. The CDR3 coding sequence is TGTGCCAGCAGCTCCCGGGACACCTTCAACTATGGCTACACCTTC.

This chain uses TRBV7-3 with TRBJ1-1; D perhaps matches TRBD1 (5 bases). The CDR3 is 14 residues long. The V and J ends lost 5 bases and 6 bases respectively, with 16 bases between them. Germline V gene lookup returns CDR1 SGHTA and CDR2 FQGTGA. The DNA for the CDR3 is TGTGCCAGCAGCCCCAACGGGGCATTTTCTGAAGCTTTCTTT. This gives the protein CASSPNGAFSEAFF. The variable domain in full, with the rest retrieved from reference TRBV7-3 and TRBJ1-1, is GAGVSQTPSNKVTEKGKYVELRCDPISGHTALYWYRQSLGQGPEFLIYFQGTGAADDSGLPNDRFFAVRPEGSVSTLKIQRTERGDSAVYLCASSPNGAFSEAFFGQGTRLTVV.

This clonotype was counted only a few times. The chain couples TRBV6-5 to TRBJ1-2; D not resolved. The CDR3 runs to 15 residues. V dropped 0 bases and J dropped 7 bases, with 15 bases sitting between them. Germline V CDR1 and CDR2: MNHEY, SVGAGI. CDR3 bases: TGTGCCAGCAGTTACTCAGCTTCAGGCCCAGGTGGCTACACCTTC. This codes for CASSYSASGPGGYTF.

V is TRBV12-3 or TRBV12-4 and J is TRBJ1-2, with D possibly TRBD1 on 5 matching bases. The CDR3 totals 14 residues. V dropped 6 bases and J dropped 0 bases, with 11 bases sitting between them. For the CDR3, the DNA is TGTGCCAGCAGAGAAGGGGACCCTAACTATGGCTACACCTTC. Its translation is CASREGDPNYGYTF.

V is TRBV11-2 and J is TRBJ2-3; the match to TRBD1 covers 7 bases. The CDR3 contains 16 residues. Per the germline V gene, CDR1 is SGHAT and CDR2 is FQNNGV. J gave up 2 bases and V 5 bases, and 10 bases lay outside the gene matches. DNA of the CDR3: TGTGCCAGCAGCCCAGAGGGGGCGGGTGACACAGATACGCAGTATTTT. It translates to CASSPEGAGDTDTQYF.

This chain joins TRBV6-1 and TRBJ1-5; a possible D gene is TRBD1 (5 bases). V was cut by 7 bases and J by 7 bases, with 20 bases left in between. Germline loops: CDR1 MNHNS, CDR2 SASEGT. This CDR3 is 15 amino acids long. CDR3 in amino acids: CASTEFGGGKQPQHF. The CDR3 DNA is TGTGCCAGCACCGAATTTGGGGGAGGGAAACAGCCCCAGCATTTT.

For the CDR3, the DNA is TGTGCCAGCAGCCAAGAAGGGACACCCGCCCAAGAGACCCAGTACTTC. Translating gives CASSQEGTPAQETQYF. J is TRBJ2-5 and V is TRBV3-1; the D gene is possibly TRBD1 (6 bases). This CDR3 comprises 16 residues. Looked up from germline, CDR1 is LGHDT and CDR2 is YNNKEL (reference sequence). Trimming took off 0 bases at V and 1 base at J, with 12 bases between the two ends.

The V gene is TRBV20-1, the J gene TRBJ2-7, with 8 bases aligning to TRBD2. The CDR3 length is 16 residues. Germline V gene lookup returns CDR1 DFQATT and CDR2 SNEGSKA (reference sequence). The J segment lost 0 bases and the V segment lost 3 bases, leaving 10 bases of the junction unmatched. The CDR3, as DNA: TGCAGTGCTAGGGCCCTTGAGGCGGGGGGCTCCTACGAGCAGTACTTC. Translating gives CSARALEAGGSYEQYF.

V and J are TRBV4-1 and TRBJ1-1; perhaps TRBD1 as D (5 bases). In germline, CDR1 is MGHRA, CDR2 YSYEKL. This CDR3 contains 16 residues. V was clipped by 4 bases and J by 2 bases, with 17 bases between them. The CDR3 DNA reads TGCGCCAGCAGCCCAGGCCCGACAGATACAAACACTGAAGCTTTCTTT. It translates to CASSPGPTDTNTEAFF.

CDR3 nucleotides: TGTGCCAGCAGCTGGGTAAACAATGAGCAGTTCTTC. This sequence encodes CASSWVNNEQFF. The rearrangement links TRBV5-6 to TRBJ2-1; unclear D gene. This CDR3 has 12 amino acids. Per the germline V gene, CDR1 is SGHDT and CDR2 is YYEEEE. Between the trimmed V and J ends, which lost 3 bases and 5 bases, there was a span of 6 bases. Full variable domain (rest looked up from reference TRBV5-6 and TRBJ2-1): DAGVTQSPTHLIKTRGQQVTLRCSPKSGHDTVSWYQQALGQGPQFIFQYYEEEERQRGNFPDRFSGHQFPNYSSELNVNALLLGDSALYLCASSWVNNEQFFGPGTRLTVL.

This clonotype was detected only a few times. The chain couples TRBV27 to TRBJ1-1; maybe TRBD1 (6 bases). Germline CDR1 is MNHEY and CDR2 is SMNVEV (reference sequence). The CDR3 length is 16 residues. V lost 5 bases to trimming and J lost 1 base, with 17 bases between them. CDR3: CASSPETGPKNTEAFF. Here the CDR3 DNA reads TGTGCCAGCAGTCCGGAGACAGGACCGAAGAACACTGAAGCTTTCTTT.

This clonotype was seen a handful of times. This sequence joins TRBV2 and TRBJ1-5, with 7 bases lining up with TRBD1. Germline V CDR1 and CDR2: SNHLY, FYNNEI. J gave up 5 bases and V 4 bases, and 11 bases lay outside the gene matches. The CDR3 loop spans 16 amino acids. For the CDR3, the DNA is TGTGCCAGCAGTGGGCTACAGACAGGGACTGATCAGCCCCAGCATTTT. Translated: CASSGLQTGTDQPQHF.

In this sample, this clonotype turned up many times. The V gene is TRBV6-2 or TRBV6-3, the J gene TRBJ2-7; D tentatively reads TRBD1 or TRBD2 (5 bases each). This CDR3 contains 14 residues. V shed 4 bases and J shed 6 bases, with 16 bases lying between them. Germline V gives CDR1 MNHEY, CDR2 SVGEGT. The CDR3 DNA reads as TGTGCCAGCAGTTTTGGGGGATGGTCCGGCGAGCAGTACTTC. This sequence encodes CASSFGGWSGEQYF.

This clonotype was observed a handful of times. J is TRBJ2-1 and V is TRBV24-1; D gene unclear. This CDR3 spans 11 amino acids. Deletions cut 7 bases from V and 11 bases from J, with 11 bases between. The V gene's germline CDR1 is KGHDR and CDR2 SFDVKD. The CDR3 DNA follows: TGTGCCACCAGAGAAGCCGGTAAGCAGTTCTTC. This encodes CATREAGKQFF.

This clonotype was observed many times. The V and J genes are TRBV7-8 and TRBJ2-1, with 9 positions matching TRBD2. V lost 7 bases and J lost 4; bases outside the gene matches: 11. CDR1 and CDR2 (germline): SGHVS, FQNEAQ. The CDR3 extends over 16 amino acids. The CDR3 here is CASTLFSGGTYNEQFF. The CDR3 DNA sequence: TGTGCCAGCACCCTATTTAGCGGGGGTACATACAATGAGCAGTTCTTC.

This clonotype was detected a few times. The rearrangement links TRBV9 to TRBJ2-2, with TRBD2 matching over 8 bases. The CDR3 extends over 15 amino acids. The V segment lost 2 bases and the J segment 4 bases; nucleotides outside the gene matches: 4. The germline V gene has CDR1 SGDLS and CDR2 YYNGEE. Written as DNA, the CDR3 is TGTGCCAGCAGCGTGGAGCGGGGGTTCACCGGGGAGCTGTTTTTT. Encoded protein: CASSVERGFTGELFF.

V is TRBV7-9 and J is TRBJ2-7; D gene uncertain. Trimming left V 2 bases short and J 2 bases short, with 16 bases between. The CDR3 runs 16 residues. Germline CDR1 is SEHNR and CDR2 is FQNEAQ (reference sequence). CDR3 coding DNA: TGTGCCAGCAGCTTATACGTAGGTCTTTCCGCCTACGAGCAGTACTTC. It is translated as CASSLYVGLSAYEQYF.

The V gene is TRBV4-2, the J gene TRBJ1-3; the match to TRBD1 covers 10 bases. The germline V gene encodes CDR1 LGHNA and CDR2 YNFKEQ. The J segment lost 4 bases and the V segment lost 5 bases, leaving 5 bases of the junction unmatched. The CDR3 has 15 amino acids. In DNA, the CDR3 is TGTGCCAGCAGCAGCGACAGGGGGCAAGGAAACACCATATATTTT. This encodes CASSSDRGQGNTIYF.

The V gene is TRBV10-3, the J gene TRBJ2-5, with no clear D. V was pared by 4 bases and J by 1 base, with 10 bases between. CDR3 length equals 14 residues. CDR1 is ENHRY, CDR2 SYGVKD, per germline. This CDR3 is CAISGPGIQETQYF. DNA for the CDR3: TGTGCCATCAGTGGCCCGGGCATCCAAGAGACCCAGTACTTC.

The chain has TRBV2 and TRBJ2-3; D tentatively reads TRBD1 or TRBD2 (5 bases each). V lost 0 bases and J 0 bases, leaving 10 bases between the germline ends. CDR1 is SNHLY, CDR2 FYNNEI, per germline. The CDR3 consists of 16 residues. CDR3 nucleotides: TGTGCCAGCAGTGAAGCTTGGGACCTGAGCACAGATACGCAGTATTTT. It translates to CASSEAWDLSTDTQYF.

The table lists this clonotype with a few counts. The genes are TRBV7-9 and TRBJ1-2, with D perhaps matching TRBD1 (6 bases). Per the germline V gene, CDR1 is SEHNR and CDR2 is FQNEAQ (reference sequence). The V end lost 5 bases, the J end lost 5 bases, and 15 bases lay between the germline ends. The CDR3 sequence is 14 residues long. Here the CDR3 DNA reads TGTGCCAGCAGCCCGGATGGGGGGGCTTATGGCTACACCTTC. Its protein is CASSPDGGAYGYTF.

This clonotype was detected a few times. The chain links TRBV28 to TRBJ1-2; no definite D call. Germline V gives CDR1 MDHEN, CDR2 SYDVKM. The V end lost 3 bases, the J end lost 4 bases, and 27 bases lay between the germline ends. The CDR3 length is 19 residues. CDR3 DNA: TGTGCCAGCAGTTTTGATTCGGTGGTGGACTCACCAGCGCCCTATGGCTACACCTTC. Its translation is CASSFDSVVDSPAPYGYTF.